A selection of T cell receptor beta chains follows, all from one sample in a study of tumor-infiltrating lymphocytes in localized non-small cell lung cancer. TCRdb's table, derived via immunoSEQ multiplex PCR, lists solely in-frame clones and lacks some. Altogether about 24,000 clones are present, about three fifths being singletons, with the ten largest covering about 5.8%. Sequences were obtained from lung tumor tissue. Receptor source: a human donor with non-small cell lung cancer. Each CDR3 is given with its conserved first and last residue. The D gene is left open where the match is weak. For some rows the clone size is stated as once, few or many, or as a class when expanded; others skip it.

>TRBV5-1|.|TRBD2|TRBJ2-7
CASSSLAESYEQYF
TGCGCCAGCAGCTCGCTAGCGGAATCCTACGAGCAGTACTTC
>TRBV7-2|.|TRBD2|TRBJ2-1
CASSLLAGFRNNEQFF
TGTGCCAGCAGCTTGTTAGCGGGATTTAGGAACAATGAGCAGTTCTTC
>TRBV19|.|.|TRBJ2-3
CASSYVRTDTQYF
TGTGCCAGTAGTTACGTTCGAACAGATACGCAGTATTTT
>TRBV5-1|.|.|TRBJ2-7
CASSRDADSYEQYF
TGCGCCAGCAGCAGGGACGCCGACTCCTACGAGCAGTACTTC
>TRBV6-1|.|.|TRBJ1-1
CFSRGQTDTEAFF
TGTTTTTCGCGGGGACAAACAGACACTGAAGCTTTCTTT
>TRBV7-2|.|TRBD2|TRBJ2-7
CASSPQAGATYEQYF
TGTGCCAGCAGCCCTCAAGCGGGGGCTACCTACGAGCAGTACTTC
>TRBV18|.|TRBD1|TRBJ1-1
CASSQNSGGTEAFF
TGTGCCAGCTCCCAAAACTCAGGGGGCACTGAAGCTTTCTTT
>TRBV28|.|.|TRBJ2-2
CASSNSGTGELFF
TGTGCCAGCAGTAATTCAGGCACCGGGGAGCTGTTTTTT
>TRBV6-6|.|.|TRBJ1-1
CASSYTGRTEAFF
TGTGCCAGCAGTTATACGGGGAGGACTGAAGCTTTCTTT
>TRBV6-1|few|TRBD1|TRBJ2-1
CARRDRYNEQFF
TGTGCCAGACGGGACAGGTACAATGAGCAGTTCTTC
>TRBV6-6|.|.|TRBJ1-2
CASIGGNYGYTF
TGTGCCAGCATTGGGGGGAACTATGGCTACACCTTC
>TRBV5-4|.|TRBD1|TRBJ2-7
CASSYRTGGDYEQYF
TGTGCCAGCAGCTACCGGACAGGTGGTGACTACGAGCAGTACTTC
>TRBV7-9|.|.|TRBJ2-1
CASSQDGGVKQFF
TGTGCCAGCAGTCAAGATGGGGGAGTGAAGCAGTTCTTC
>TRBV19|.|.|TRBJ1-5
CASSIRLYSNQPQHF
TGTGCCAGTAGTATCCGACTGTATAGCAATCAGCCCCAGCATTTT
>TRBV7-7|.|TRBD2|TRBJ2-3
CASSPGLAGDTQYF
TGTGCCAGCAGCCCAGGACTAGCTGGAGATACGCAGTATTTT
>TRBV6-1|.|TRBD2|TRBJ2-1
CASSPSELAPNEQFF
TGTGCCAGCAGCCCCTCCGAACTAGCGCCCAATGAGCAGTTCTTC
>TRBV6-5|.|.|TRBJ1-4
CASSGGGGDGEKLFF
TGTGCCAGCAGTGGGGGGGGAGGGGATGGTGAAAAACTGTTTTTT
>TRBV25-1|few|.|TRBJ1-1
CASSEVVGDYITEAFF
TGTGCCAGCAGTGAAGTGGTAGGGGACTATATCACTGAAGCTTTCTTT
>TRBV6-6|.|TRBD1|TRBJ1-1
CASSFQSGQGAKAAFF
TGTGCCAGCAGTTTCCAGTCGGGACAGGGGGCGAAGGCAGCTTTCTTT
>TRBV28|.|TRBD2|TRBJ2-7
CASSSPATSGSSEQYF
TGTGCCAGCAGTTCGCCCGCGACTAGCGGGAGCTCTGAGCAGTACTTC
>TRBV18|.|.|TRBJ1-1
CASSPQGREMGGAFF
TGTGCCAGCTCACCCCAGGGAAGAGAAATGGGCGGGGCTTTCTTT
>TRBV9|.|TRBD2|TRBJ2-1
CASSVGGTSGSYNEQFF
TGTGCCAGCAGCGTAGGGGGGACTAGCGGTTCCTACAATGAGCAGTTCTTC
>TRBV2|.|.|TRBJ2-2
CASSPPVGANTGELFF
TGTGCCAGCAGTCCACCGGTGGGCGCGAACACCGGGGAGCTGTTTTTT
>TRBV6-6|.|.|TRBJ1-1
CASKGSQNTEAFF
TGTGCCAGCAAGGGCAGCCAGAACACTGAAGCTTTCTTT
>TRBV28|medium-sized|TRBD1|TRBJ2-7
CASSLGQSYEQYF
TGTGCCAGCAGTTTGGGACAGTCCTACGAGCAGTACTTC
>TRBV6-1|.|.|TRBJ1-3
CASSEEVKGFSGNTIYF
TGTGCCAGCAGTGAAGAAGTTAAGGGATTCTCTGGAAACACCATATATTTT
>TRBV6-5|.|.|TRBJ2-1
CASSYDGRPYNEQFF
TGTGCCAGCAGTTATGACGGGAGACCCTACAATGAGCAGTTCTTC
>TRBV7-3|.|.|TRBJ2-2
CASSLTSGGGTGELFF
TGTGCCAGCAGCTTAACTAGCGGAGGGGGAACCGGGGAGCTGTTTTTT
>TRBV10-2|.|.|TRBJ1-2
CASSEWVKGGYTF
TGCGCCAGCAGTGAGTGGGTAAAGGGTGGCTACACCTTC
>TRBV29-1|once|.|TRBJ2-1
CSVEGQGGYNEQFF
TGCAGCGTTGAAGGTCAGGGGGGATACAATGAGCAGTTCTTC
>TRBV15|.|.|TRBJ1-4
CATSRDKKGEEKLFF
TGTGCCACCAGCAGAGATAAAAAGGGGGAAGAAAAACTGTTTTTT
>TRBV14|.|TRBD2|TRBJ2-3
CASSLDGTSTDTQYF
TGTGCCAGCAGCCTCGACGGGACTAGTACAGATACGCAGTATTTT
>TRBV4-2|.|.|TRBJ1-2
CASSQDKAGYGYTF
TGTGCCAGCAGCCAAGATAAAGCAGGCTATGGCTACACCTTC
>TRBV7-8|.|.|TRBJ2-5
CASSPTPWGAEIQETQYF
TGTGCCAGCAGCCCAACCCCTTGGGGAGCGGAGATCCAAGAGACCCAGTACTTC
>TRBV2|few|TRBD1|TRBJ1-1
CASSEDRDAEAFF
TGTGCCAGCAGTGAGGACAGGGACGCTGAAGCTTTCTTT
>TRBV4-2|few|TRBD2|TRBJ2-5
CASSPGGEETQYF
TGTGCCAGCAGCCCCGGGGGGGAAGAGACCCAGTACTTC
>TRBV4-2|.|TRBD2|TRBJ2-1
CASSISGGRSNEQFF
TGTGCCAGCAGCATAAGCGGCGGGAGATCAAATGAGCAGTTCTTC
>TRBV4-1|.|TRBD2|TRBJ2-1
CASSQVASGTYNEQFF
TGCGCCAGCAGCCAAGTGGCTAGCGGGACCTACAATGAGCAGTTCTTC
>TRBV5-4|.|.|TRBJ1-2
CASSFGQTYGYTF
TGTGCCAGCAGCTTCGGTCAGACTTATGGCTACACCTTC
>TRBV18|.|TRBD1|TRBJ2-7
CASSPGTGREQYF
TGTGCCAGCTCACCCGGGACAGGACGGGAGCAGTACTTC
>TRBV6-1|.|.|TRBJ1-4
CASSSPTF
TGTGCCAGCAGCTCTCCTACCTTT
>TRBV7-9|few|TRBD2|TRBJ2-3
CASSPGGRGEFSDTQYF
TGTGCCAGCAGCCCCGGCGGGAGGGGAGAGTTTTCAGATACGCAGTATTTT
>TRBV2|.|.|TRBJ2-3
CASRGGPTDTQYF
TGTGCCAGCAGAGGCGGTCCCACAGATACGCAGTATTTT
>TRBV5-1|few|TRBD1|TRBJ1-4
CASSLGTGVEKLFF
TGCGCCAGCAGCTTGGGGACAGGGGTTGAAAAACTGTTTTTT
>TRBV14|.|TRBD1|TRBJ1-1
CASSPRQGAGVLGAFF
TGTGCCAGCAGCCCTCGACAGGGGGCAGGGGTTTTGGGAGCTTTCTTT
>TRBV6-5|.|.|TRBJ2-7
CASSPRTISYEQYF
TGTGCCAGCAGCCCTAGGACAATCTCCTACGAGCAGTACTTC
>TRBV5-6|.|.|TRBJ1-5
CASSRHSNQPQHF
TGTGCCAGCAGCCGTCATAGCAATCAGCCCCAGCATTTT
>TRBV28|.|.|TRBJ1-2
CASTPPGNPNYGYTF
TGTGCCAGCACCCCACCGGGGAATCCTAACTATGGCTACACCTTC
>TRBV27|.|.|TRBJ2-1
CASSFREGNEQFF
TGTGCCAGCAGTTTTCGGGAAGGGAATGAGCAGTTCTTC
>TRBV5-4|few|.|TRBJ2-2
CASRTSTGESNTGELFF
TGTGCCAGCAGGACCTCTACTGGCGAGTCGAACACCGGGGAGCTGTTTTTT
>TRBV5-1|.|.|TRBJ1-5
CASSSGEGVQPQHF
TGCGCCAGCAGCTCTGGAGAAGGGGTTCAGCCCCAGCATTTT
>TRBV6-1|.|.|TRBJ2-7
CASSEREVYEQYF
TGTGCCAGCAGTGAAAGGGAGGTCTACGAGCAGTACTTC
>TRBV5-5|.|.|TRBJ1-1
CASSLFGQVNTEAFF
TGTGCCAGCAGCTTGTTTGGGCAGGTGAACACTGAAGCTTTCTTT
>TRBV5-1|.|TRBD2|TRBJ2-3
CASSPTGLGITDTQYF
TGCGCCAGCAGCCCCACGGGACTAGGGATCACAGATACGCAGTATTTT
>TRBV7-2|.|.|TRBJ2-1
CASSYGGAAYNEQFF
TGTGCCAGCAGCTACGGGGGAGCGGCCTACAATGAGCAGTTCTTC
>TRBV25-1|.|.|TRBJ2-3
CASSESRGLADTQYF
TGTGCCAGCAGTGAAAGTAGAGGGTTGGCAGATACGCAGTATTTT
>TRBV15|few|.|TRBJ1-1
CATSRGQSFSEAFF
TGTGCCACCAGCAGAGGGCAGTCATTCTCTGAAGCTTTCTTT
>TRBV27|.|.|TRBJ1-1
CASSLPFTSLNTEAFF
TGTGCCAGCAGTTTACCCTTTACTTCCCTGAACACTGAAGCTTTCTTT
>TRBV9|once|TRBD2|TRBJ2-3
CASSSGTSGLTDTQYF
TGTGCCAGCAGCTCAGGGACTAGCGGGTTGACAGATACGCAGTATTTT